This is a list of T cell receptor beta chains from one sample in a study of vaccination effects on CD4 cells after COVID-19. What these receptors recognize is not known. The data were produced by immunoSEQ multiplex PCR, yet TCRdb's version contains in-frame clones alone and is incomplete. Among 20,000 to 25,000 clones, about 80% were seen once, and the ten largest hold approximately 40%. The sample in question was CD4+ T cells from PBMCs cultured with a peptide pool, obtained before COVID-19 vaccination. Receptor source: a human donor who had a prior SARS-CoV-2 infection. Both conserved end residues are part of each CDR3. D genes are given only for firm matches. Not all rows give a size; the values are once, few, many and, for expanded clones, a class.

j_call	d_call	clone_size	v_call	cdr3_length	cdr3_aa	cdr3_nt
TRBJ1-1	.	.	TRBV10-2	11	CASKMSTEAFF	TGCGCCAGCAAAATGAGCACTGAAGCTTTCTTT
TRBJ2-1	.	once	TRBV24-1	16	CATSDQEGSSYNEQFF	TGTGCCACCAGTGATCAGGAGGGAAGCTCCTACAATGAGCAGTTCTTC
TRBJ2-1	TRBD2	.	TRBV7-2	17	CASSTQVAGGPGHEQFF	TGTGCCAGCAGCACCCAAGTAGCGGGGGGGCCGGGTCATGAGCAGTTCTTC
TRBJ1-6	TRBD1	.	TRBV5-1	16	CASSLPPGQPNSPLHF	TGCGCCAGCAGCTTACCACCGGGACAGCCTAATTCACCCCTCCACTTT
TRBJ1-2	.	.	TRBV7-2	13	CASRAAMVPGYTF	TGTGCCAGCAGGGCGGCGATGGTTCCGGGCTACACCTTC
TRBJ2-5	.	.	TRBV5-1	14	CASSLEKRQETQYF	TGCGCCAGCAGCTTGGAGAAGCGGCAAGAGACCCAGTACTTC
TRBJ1-2	.	.	TRBV4-1	16	CASSLTKLSGRYGYTF	TGCGCCAGCAGCCTCACCAAGCTCTCAGGGCGCTATGGCTACACCTTC
TRBJ2-3	TRBD1	.	TRBV7-2	16	CASSLRQGSGTDTQYF	TGTGCCAGCAGCTTAAGACAGGGGTCTGGCACAGATACGCAGTATTTT
TRBJ1-1	.	.	TRBV21-1	14	CASSKRQGATEAFF	TGTGCCAGCAGCAAGAGGCAGGGGGCTACTGAAGCTTTCTTT
TRBJ1-1	.	.	TRBV5-1	15	CASSYLTGMNTEAFF	TGCGCCAGCAGCTACCTCACAGGGATGAACACTGAAGCTTTCTTT
TRBJ2-7	TRBD1	.	TRBV6-5	14	CASRVGQGIDEQYF	TGTGCCAGCAGGGTCGGACAGGGGATCGACGAGCAGTACTTC
TRBJ2-7	TRBD2	.	TRBV7-8	16	CASSLLGGSGSYEQYF	TGTGCCAGCAGCTTACTCGGGGGTAGCGGGAGCTACGAGCAGTACTTC
TRBJ1-5	TRBD1	.	TRBV5-8	15	CASSLRGRGNQPQHF	TGTGCCAGCAGCCTGAGGGGGCGCGGCAATCAGCCCCAGCATTTT
TRBJ2-7	.	.	TRBV6-5	15	CASSYGAGYSYEQYF	TGTGCCAGCAGTTACGGGGCGGGGTACTCCTACGAGCAGTACTTC
TRBJ1-1	.	.	TRBV6-5	13	CASTLTANTEAFF	TGTGCCAGCACCCTTACAGCAAACACTGAAGCTTTCTTT